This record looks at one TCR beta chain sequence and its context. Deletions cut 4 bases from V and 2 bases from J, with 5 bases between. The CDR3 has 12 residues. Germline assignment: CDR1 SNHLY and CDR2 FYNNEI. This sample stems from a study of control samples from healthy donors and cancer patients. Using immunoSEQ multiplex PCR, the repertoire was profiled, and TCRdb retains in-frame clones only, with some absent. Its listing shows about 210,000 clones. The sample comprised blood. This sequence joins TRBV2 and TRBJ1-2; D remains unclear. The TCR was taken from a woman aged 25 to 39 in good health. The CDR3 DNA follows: TGTGCCAGCAGTGCCGACAACTATGGCTACACCTTC. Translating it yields CASSADNYGYTF. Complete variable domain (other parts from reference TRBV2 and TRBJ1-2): EPEVTQTPSHQVTQMGQEVILRCVPISNHLYFYWYRQILGQKVEFLVSFYNNEISEKSEIFDDQFSVERPDGSNFTLKIRSTKLEDSAMYFCASSADNYGYTFGSGTRLTVV.